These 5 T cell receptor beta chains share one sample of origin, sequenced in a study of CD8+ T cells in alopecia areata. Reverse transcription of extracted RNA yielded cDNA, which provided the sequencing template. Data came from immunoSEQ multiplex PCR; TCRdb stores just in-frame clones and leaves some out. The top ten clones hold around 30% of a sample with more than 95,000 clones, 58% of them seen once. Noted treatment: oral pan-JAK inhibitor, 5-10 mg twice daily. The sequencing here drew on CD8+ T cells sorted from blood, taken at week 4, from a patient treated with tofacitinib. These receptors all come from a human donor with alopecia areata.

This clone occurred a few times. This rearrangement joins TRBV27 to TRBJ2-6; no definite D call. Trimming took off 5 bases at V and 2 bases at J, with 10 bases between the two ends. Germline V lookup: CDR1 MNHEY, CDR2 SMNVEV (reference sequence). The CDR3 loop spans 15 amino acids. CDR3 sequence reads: CASSGFETGANVLTF. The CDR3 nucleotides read TGTGCCAGCAGTGGGTTTGAAACTGGGGCCAACGTCCTGACTTTC.

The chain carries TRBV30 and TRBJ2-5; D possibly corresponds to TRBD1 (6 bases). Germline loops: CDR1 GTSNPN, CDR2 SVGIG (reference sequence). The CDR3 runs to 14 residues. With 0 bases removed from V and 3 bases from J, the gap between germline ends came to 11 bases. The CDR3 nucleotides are TGTGCCTGGAGTGTTCCTCACAGGGAAGAGACCCAGTACTTC. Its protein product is CAWSVPHREETQYF.

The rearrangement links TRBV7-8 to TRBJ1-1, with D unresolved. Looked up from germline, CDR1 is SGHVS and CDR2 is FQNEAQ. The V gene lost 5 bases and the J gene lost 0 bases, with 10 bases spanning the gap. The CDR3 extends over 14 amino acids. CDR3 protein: CASSQDPVNTEAFF. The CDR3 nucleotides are TGTGCCAGCAGCCAAGATCCCGTGAACACTGAAGCTTTCTTT.

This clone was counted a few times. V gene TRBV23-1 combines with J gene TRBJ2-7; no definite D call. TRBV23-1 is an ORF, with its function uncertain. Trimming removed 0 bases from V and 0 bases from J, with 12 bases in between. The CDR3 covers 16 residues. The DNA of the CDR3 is TGCGCCAGCAGTCAATCGGGTCAGCGATGCTCCTACGAGCAGTACTTC. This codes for CASSQSGQRCSYEQYF.

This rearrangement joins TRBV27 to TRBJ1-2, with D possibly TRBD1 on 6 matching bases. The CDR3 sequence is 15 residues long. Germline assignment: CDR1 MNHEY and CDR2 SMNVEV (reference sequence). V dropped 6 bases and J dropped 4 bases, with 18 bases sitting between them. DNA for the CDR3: TGTGCCAGCAGGCGGGGGGAAGGGGGGAGCTATGGCTACACCTTC. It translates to CASRRGEGGSYGYTF.